This T cell receptor (beta chain) was captured by sequencing in a study of cytomegalovirus exposure and HLA in healthy donors. The CDR3 loop spans 15 amino acids. CDR1 LGHNA and CDR2 YNFKEQ come from the germline V gene. Trimming shortened V by 0 bases and J by 5 bases, and 10 bases separated the two germline ends. The PCR was carried out with 60 Vbeta primers and 13 Jbeta primers. Using immunoSEQ multiplex PCR, the repertoire was profiled, and TCRdb retains in-frame clones only, with some absent. Among about 150,000 clones listed, approximately 80% were seen once. Points from the study as a whole: CMV serostatus was the only recorded immune exposure for donors.

Remarks on this clone: Its matching antigen is unknown.

The sequencing input was PBMCs. The receptor was derived from a man aged 25-45 years in good health and CMV-seropositive. V and J are TRBV4-2 and TRBJ1-4; tentatively, D is TRBD1 (6 bases). The CDR3 spells CASSQDTGSNEKLFF. DNA for the CDR3: TGTGCCAGCAGCCAAGATACAGGGTCAAATGAAAAACTGTTTTTT.